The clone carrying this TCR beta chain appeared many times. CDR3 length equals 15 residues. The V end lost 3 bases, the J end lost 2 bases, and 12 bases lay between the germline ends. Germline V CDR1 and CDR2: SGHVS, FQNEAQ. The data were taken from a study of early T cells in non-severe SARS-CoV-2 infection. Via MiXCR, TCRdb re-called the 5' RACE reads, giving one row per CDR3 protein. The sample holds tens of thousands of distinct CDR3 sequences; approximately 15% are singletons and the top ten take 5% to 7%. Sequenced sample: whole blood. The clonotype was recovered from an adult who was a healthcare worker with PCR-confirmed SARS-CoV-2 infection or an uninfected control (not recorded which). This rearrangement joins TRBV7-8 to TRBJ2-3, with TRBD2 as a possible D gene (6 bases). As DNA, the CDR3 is TGTGCCAGCAGCTTTTCGGGACTCCACACAGATACGCAGTATTTT. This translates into CASSFSGLHTDTQYF.